This T cell receptor (beta chain) appears in the sequencing data of a study of blood T cell repertoires in COVID-19. Study-level information: Samples of COVID-19 (acute and convalescent) were obtained from the United States, Italy and Spain. From T cells, B-cell-depleted T cells, or PBMCs came the material, which was cDNA or gDNA.

As processed by the authors: Estimation of nucleated cell counts relied on the amplification of reference gene primers. Clones were sequenced by immunoSEQ multiplex PCR, and TCRdb holds only the in-frame ones, with some missing. V, J and clone size were drawn from that table, and D and trimming were deduced from the DNA. The sample holds about 130,000 clones, around 83% seen once. The CDR3 covers 19 residues. V shed 8 bases and J shed 0 bases, with 29 bases lying between them. The V gene's germline CDR1 is MNHEY and CDR2 SMNVEV (reference sequence). Resolution of symptoms, clearance, or two negative PCRs was present in recovered Cohort 3 donors.

The sequence was obtained from a man over 45 who had recovered from COVID-19. Input material: PBMCs or T cells enriched from blood (not recorded which). The chain is built from TRBV27 and TRBJ2-7; D is possibly TRBD2 (5 bases). CDR3 in amino acids: CASGLPAGRSRRSSYEQYF. The DNA for the CDR3 is TGTGCCAGCGGATTACCCGCGGGCAGGTCTCGTAGGAGCTCCTACGAGCAGTACTTC.